These 26 T cell receptor beta chains were all obtained from the same sample, sequenced in a study of preoperative IRX-2 immunotherapy in early breast cancer (dated by TCRdb to the late 2010s). Library preparation employed the immunoSEQ multiplex PCR assay. The table was pulled from immuneACCESS by TCRdb, which kept in-frame rearrangements only. Such tables lose some clones; where checked, under half of the loss comes from unresolved V genes, and the rest has no known cause. For this sample the table gives around 40,000 clones, of which less than 95% were detected only once. The ten largest clones represent about 1.6% of the sample. The sample's treatment or condition, from its label and the paper: preoperative locoregional IRX-2 cytokine immunotherapy. The sequenced sample was tumor tissue, obtained after IRX-2 immunotherapy. The origin of the receptors is a human donor with breast cancer.

The rearrangement joins TRBV10-3 to TRBJ2-7; 9 bases are shared with TRBD2. V lost 4 bases to trimming and J lost 4 bases; unmatched junction nucleotides: 8. The germline CDR1 and CDR2 sequences are ENHRY and SYGVKD. The CDR3 spans 15 residues. The CDR3 reads CAISGTLAGRYEQYF. The CDR3 DNA reads TGTGCCATCAGTGGGACCCTAGCGGGGAGGTACGAGCAGTACTTC.

This clone was seen only once. The genes are TRBV29-1 and TRBJ1-2, with no clear D. Germline V gene lookup returns CDR1 SQVTM and CDR2 ANQGSEA. This CDR3 is 12 amino acids long. Trimming removed 7 bases from V and 6 bases from J, with 15 bases in between. CDR3 region: CSAEGLGNGYTF. CDR3 sequence (DNA): TGCAGCGCCGAGGGTCTGGGAAATGGCTACACCTTC.

The chain has TRBV5-5 and TRBJ1-5, with unresolved D. This CDR3 comprises 12 residues. V was cut by 2 bases and J by 6 bases, with 6 bases left in between. CDR1 is SGHKS and CDR2 is YYEKEE in the germline V gene (reference sequence). Here the CDR3 DNA reads TGTGCCAGCAGCTTATATGGTCAGCCCCAGCATTTT. Translation gives CASSLYGQPQHF. Drawing the rest from reference TRBV5-5 and TRBJ1-5, the complete variable domain is DAGVTQSPTHLIKTRGQQVTLRCSPISGHKSVSWYQQVLGQGPQFIFQYYEKEERGRGNFPDRFSARQFPNYSSELNVNALLLGDSALYLCASSLYGQPQHFGDGTRLSIL.

V usage is TRBV10-3 and J usage is TRBJ2-1, with D perhaps given as TRBD1 or TRBD2 (6 bases each). From germline, CDR1 is ENHRY and CDR2 SYGVKD. Trimming removed 8 bases at V and 6 bases at J, with 20 bases between. CDR3 length: 15 residues. CDR3 coding DNA: TGTGCCATCGCGGTGGCCGGGGGCAGGGGCAATGAGCAGTTCTTC. It yields the protein CAIAVAGGRGNEQFF.

This chain connects TRBV7-9 to TRBJ2-3, with D unresolved. V gave up 2 bases and J gave up 4 bases, with 10 bases separating them. From germline, CDR1 is SEHNR and CDR2 FQNEAQ (reference sequence). The CDR3 runs 14 residues. CDR3 coding DNA: TGTGCCAGCAGCTTAACCGGCGGCTCAGATACGCAGTATTTT. Its translation: CASSLTGGSDTQYF.

The rearrangement joins TRBV12-5 to TRBJ2-5, with a possible D match to TRBD2 (5 bases). Between the trimmed V and J ends, which lost 5 bases and 5 bases, there was a span of 15 bases. Germline V CDR1 and CDR2: LGHNT, FRNRAP. The CDR3 runs 14 residues. The CDR3 spells CASGPTGTLETQYF. The DNA for the CDR3 is TGTGCTAGTGGTCCGACGGGAACCTTGGAGACCCAGTACTTC.

V is TRBV4-1 and J is TRBJ1-2, with D maybe TRBD1 (5 bases). The CDR3 runs 15 residues. Germline V lookup: CDR1 MGHRA, CDR2 YSYEKL. Trimming took 4 bases from V and 6 from J, leaving 18 bases between them. The CDR3 spells CASSPRDSQSNGYTF. The CDR3 DNA follows: TGCGCCAGCAGCCCTCGGGACTCACAGTCTAATGGCTACACCTTC.

The chain has TRBV10-3 and TRBJ2-7; D is uncertain. The CDR3 is 16 amino acids. The V and J ends lost 9 bases and 4 bases respectively, with 25 bases between them. Germline values: CDR1 ENHRY, CDR2 SYGVKD. CDR3 residues: CAIIVLWWGGWYEQYF. The CDR3 coding sequence is TGTGCCATAATTGTGTTGTGGTGGGGTGGGTGGTACGAGCAGTACTTC.

The V and J genes are TRBV29-1 and TRBJ2-5, with D hard to call. The tail of the sequence fits TRBJ2-7 better, so the J call may be wrong. The CDR3 runs to 12 residues. Germline loops: CDR1 SQVTM, CDR2 ANQGSEA. CDR3 sequence: CSVEGWADEQYF. The DNA of the CDR3 is TGCAGCGTTGAAGGGTGGGCAGACGAGCAGTACTTC.

The rearrangement joins TRBV6-5 to TRBJ2-6, with D perhaps given as TRBD1 or TRBD2 (5 bases each). This CDR3 is 15 amino acids long. Trimming pared 2 bases from V and 5 bases from J, leaving 10 bases between. Germline loops: CDR1 MNHEY, CDR2 SVGAGI. This CDR3 is CASSYGTGWANVLTF. DNA for the CDR3: TGTGCCAGCAGTTACGGGACCGGCTGGGCCAACGTCCTGACTTTC.

The chain carries TRBV2 and TRBJ1-1; D unresolved. V was shortened by 5 bases and J by 1 base, with 5 bases between the two germline ends. Germline V CDR1 and CDR2: SNHLY, FYNNEI. This CDR3 has 12 residues. CDR3 region: CASSFTNTEAFF. CDR3 nucleotide sequence: TGTGCCAGCAGTTTTACGAACACTGAAGCTTTCTTT. The complete variable domain, with remaining parts taken from reference TRBV2 and TRBJ1-1, reads EPEVTQTPSHQVTQMGQEVILRCVPISNHLYFYWYRQILGQKVEFLVSFYNNEISEKSEIFDDQFSVERPDGSNFTLKIRSTKLEDSAMYFCASSFTNTEAFFGQGTRLTVV.

The chain's CDR3 is CASSFPREGELFF. The CDR3 DNA reads TGTGCCAGCAGTTTTCCCAGGGAGGGGGAGCTGTTTTTT. The J gene is TRBJ2-2, the V gene TRBV27; either TRBD1 or TRBD2 may fit D (5 bases each). The CDR3 consists of 13 residues. Trimming pared 3 bases from V and 8 bases from J, leaving 10 bases between. Looked up from germline, CDR1 is MNHEY and CDR2 is SMNVEV (reference sequence).

This rearrangement joins TRBV10-3 to TRBJ2-1; 10 bases align to TRBD2. V shed 2 bases, J shed 7 bases, and the junction held 5 bases outside the gene matches. The CDR3 is 15 amino acids. Germline V gives CDR1 ENHRY, CDR2 SYGVKD. This CDR3 is CAISEVSGGRNEQFF. CDR3 DNA: TGTGCCATCAGTGAGGTTAGCGGGGGGAGGAATGAGCAGTTCTTC.

The chain links TRBV29-1 to TRBJ1-1, with 7 bases that match TRBD1. Germline loops: CDR1 SQVTM, CDR2 ANQGSEA. The trim removed 7 bases at V and 4 bases at J, leaving 21 bases unmatched. The CDR3 covers 17 residues. CDR3 nucleotide sequence: TGCAGCGCGTTGGGGGGGGATTTGACAGGGAGGGGCACTGAAGCTTTCTTT. Its translation is CSALGGDLTGRGTEAFF.

This chain connects TRBV2 to TRBJ2-7; D unresolved. V was cut by 3 bases and J by 3 bases, with 3 bases left in between. From germline, CDR1 is SNHLY and CDR2 FYNNEI. This CDR3 is built from 11 residues. In DNA form, the CDR3 reads TGTGCCAGCAGTGAGAACTACGAGCAGTACTTC. Translation: CASSENYEQYF.

This chain uses TRBV20-1 with TRBJ2-7; weak D call: TRBD1 (5 bases). Trimming stripped 5 bases from V and 6 bases from J, with 11 bases between. The CDR3 loop spans 11 amino acids. Germline CDR1 reads DFQATT; CDR2 reads SNEGSKA (reference sequence). The CDR3 region has the DNA TGCAGTGCTGAGGTGGGGCTCGAGCAGTACTTC. This encodes CSAEVGLEQYF.

The V call is TRBV28, the J call TRBJ1-3; D uncertain. Trimming removed 2 bases from V and 3 bases from J, with 8 bases in between. The CDR3 spans 14 residues. Per the germline V gene, CDR1 is MDHEN and CDR2 is SYDVKM. The DNA of the CDR3 is TGTGCCAGCAGTTTAGTTCGTGGTGGAAACACCATATATTTT. It translates to CASSLVRGGNTIYF.

This clone was counted a single time. The chain recombines TRBV11-2 with TRBJ2-7; D gene uncertain. The CDR3 covers 15 residues. The V and J ends lost 1 base and 3 bases respectively, with 13 bases between them. Germline V lookup: CDR1 SGHAT, CDR2 FQNNGV. The CDR3 bases are TGTGCCAGCAGCTTAGGCGGCAGGAGCCTCTACGAGCAGTACTTC. Residues: CASSLGGRSLYEQYF. The full variable domain, rest sourced from reference TRBV11-2 and TRBJ2-7, is EAGVAQSPRYKIIEKRQSVAFWCNPISGHATLYWYQQILGQGPKLLIQFQNNGVVDDSQLPKDRFSAERLKGVDSTLKIQPAKLEDSAVYLCASSLGGRSLYEQYFGPGTRLTVT.

This clone was observed a handful of times. The chain employs TRBV18 and TRBJ2-7, with a weak D call TRBD2 (5 bases). Per germline, CDR1 KGHSH and CDR2 LQKENI. The CDR3 totals 15 residues. V lost 2 bases to trimming and J lost 6 bases, with 17 bases between them. CDR3 loop: CASSPEFGGAGEQYF. The CDR3 DNA sequence: TGTGCCAGCTCACCAGAGTTTGGTGGTGCGGGCGAGCAGTACTTC.

This clone has just one count. The chain links TRBV7-3 to TRBJ2-1; possible D gene TRBD1, 6 bases. In germline, CDR1 is SGHTA, CDR2 FQGTGA. The CDR3 has 16 amino acids. Trimming removed 5 bases at V and 7 bases at J, with 21 bases between. CDR3 in amino acids: CASSTQGTRGMNEQFF. The CDR3 DNA sequence: TGTGCCAGCAGCACCCAAGGGACAAGGGGAATGAATGAGCAGTTCTTC.

This clone showed up just once. The V call is TRBV5-6, the J call TRBJ1-5; D is unclear. The CDR3 has 14 residues. Germline V gene data show CDR1 as SGHDT and CDR2 as YYEEEE. The V end lost 2 bases, the J end lost 1 base, and 7 bases lay between the germline ends. The CDR3 DNA is TGTGCCAGCAGCTTTGGTCTGAGCAATCAGCCCCAGCATTTT. It specifies CASSFGLSNQPQHF.

The V call is TRBV27, the J call TRBJ2-5, with TRBD2 matching over 11 bases. Trimming removed 5 bases from V and 2 bases from J; junction bases left unmatched: 4. The CDR3 is made up of 15 amino acids. Germline V gene sequence: CDR1 MNHEY, CDR2 SMNVEV (reference sequence). The CDR3 sequence is CASSARLAGQETQYF. CDR3 nucleotide sequence: TGTGCCAGCAGTGCGAGACTAGCGGGGCAAGAGACCCAGTACTTC.

The V gene is TRBV14, the J gene TRBJ1-2; D might be TRBD1 (6 bases). The CDR3 has 14 residues. The germline CDR1 and CDR2 sequences are SGHDN and FVKESK. The germline V and J ends were trimmed by 0 bases and 5 bases, with 10 bases remaining between them. For the CDR3, the DNA is TGTGCCAGCAGCCAAGAAACAGGGTTGTATGGCTACACCTTC. This gives the protein CASSQETGLYGYTF.

The V and J genes are TRBV19 and TRBJ2-1, with 7 positions matching TRBD2. The CDR3 consists of 15 residues. CDR1 and CDR2 (germline): LNHDA, SQIVND (reference sequence). V dropped 3 bases and J dropped 1; count of bases not matched to a gene: 3. The CDR3 here is CASSIRSGSYNEQFF. Written as DNA, the CDR3 is TGTGCCAGTAGTATTCGTAGCGGGTCCTACAATGAGCAGTTCTTC.

This rearrangement joins TRBV4-2 to TRBJ1-4, with D unclear. Trimming left V 0 bases short and J 3 bases short, with 11 bases between. The CDR3 spans 16 residues. Germline V gene data show CDR1 as LGHNA and CDR2 as YNFKEQ. CDR3 loop: CASSQDIGEANEKLFF. DNA for the CDR3: TGTGCCAGCAGCCAAGATATTGGGGAGGCTAATGAAAAACTGTTTTTT.

The V gene is TRBV7-2, the J gene TRBJ2-4, with 8 bases lining up with TRBD2. V lost 5 bases, J lost 15 bases, and 9 bases stayed unmatched. This CDR3 region has 12 residues. CDR1 and CDR2 from the germline V gene are SGHTA and FQGNSA. As DNA, the CDR3 is TGTGCCAGCAGCCCGTCGCGGGGGGTCTGGTACTTC. This gives the protein CASSPSRGVWYF.